This T cell receptor (beta chain) was profiled in a study of shared clonotypes between healthy human individuals. Germline-derived CDR1 and CDR2 are SGHRS and YFSETQ. The J segment lost 4 bases and the V segment lost 0 bases, leaving 6 bases of the junction unmatched. The CDR3 length is 16 residues. Method: immunoSEQ multiplex PCR; TCRdb's copy keeps in-frame clones and lacks some. This table holds 1.4 million to 1.5 million clones, roughly 96% found once. The V and J genes are TRBV5-1 and TRBJ2-5; 10 bases are shared with TRBD2. This receptor was taken from a man between 25 and 39 years old in good health. Sequencing used naive CD4+ T cells sorted from blood. This sample's subset: CD45RA+ positively selected. DNA of the CDR3: TGCGCCAGCAGCTTGGCAGCCAGCGGGAGGGGAGAGACCCAGTACTTC. Its translation: CASSLAASGRGETQYF.